A single sample gave rise to the 5 T cell receptor beta chains below, sequenced in a study of early stage breast cancer tumors. TCRdb's copy holds only in-frame clones and misses some; the assay was immunoSEQ multiplex PCR. The data show about 10,000 clones, with 60% to 75% seen just once and about 10% held by the top ten. The sample consisted of breast tumor tissue. The receptors here all came from a person aged 55 to 75 with breast cancer.

This clone has more than one count but fewer than ten. The V call is TRBV30, the J call TRBJ2-1; 12 bases match TRBD2. The V and J ends lost 2 bases and 7 bases, in that order; junction bases with no gene match: 9. This CDR3 region has 16 residues. The germline gives CDR1 GTSNPN, CDR2 SVGIG (reference sequence). The DNA of the CDR3 is TGTGCCTGGAGTCTCCTGACTAGCGGGGGAGGGAATGAGCAGTTCTTC. Residues: CAWSLLTSGGGNEQFF.

The chain joins TRBV6-1 to TRBJ1-1; a possible D gene is TRBD1 (6 bases). Germline CDR1 MNHNS, CDR2 SASEGT. CDR3 size: 14 residues. V was shortened by 7 bases and J by 0 bases, with 12 bases between the two germline ends. The CDR3 nucleotides read TGTGCCAGCAAACGGGACATAATGAACACTGAAGCTTTCTTT. Residues: CASKRDIMNTEAFF.

This chain uses TRBV5-4 with TRBJ2-7, with 8 bases aligning to TRBD1. The germline gives CDR1 SGHNT, CDR2 YYREEE (reference sequence). Unmatched junction bases numbered 12, after V lost 4 bases and J lost 12 bases. The CDR3 covers 13 residues. CDR3 amino acids: CASSNRQGRDLYF. The CDR3 DNA follows: TGTGCCAGCAGCAATCGACAGGGGCGGGATCTGTACTTC.

The chain couples TRBV5-6 to TRBJ2-1; D not certain. Germline V CDR1 and CDR2: SGHDT, YYEEEE. Trimming took off 1 base at V and 3 bases at J, with 14 bases between the two ends. This CDR3 has 16 amino acids. The CDR3 DNA reads as TGTGCCAGCAGCTTGTACCGGGCAGGAGTCTACAATGAGCAGTTCTTC. Translated: CASSLYRAGVYNEQFF.

This clone occurred a few times. The chain recombines TRBV18 with TRBJ2-5; 9 bases align to TRBD2. CDR1 KGHSH and CDR2 LQKENI come from the germline V gene. The CDR3 has 16 amino acids. The V segment lost 6 bases and the J segment 5 bases; nucleotides outside the gene matches: 13. The CDR3 nucleotides are TGTGCCAGCTCCCTAGTCGCGGGGGGGTCCTTGGAGACCCAGTACTTC. Translating gives CASSLVAGGSLETQYF. Supplemented by reference TRBV18 and TRBJ2-5, the full variable domain reads NAGVMQNPRHLVRRRGQEARLRCSPMKGHSHVYWYRQLPEEGLKFMVYLQKENIIDESGMPKERFSAEFPKEGPSILRIQQVVRGDSAAYFCASSLVAGGSLETQYFGPGTRLLVL.